This entry describes one TCR beta chain. In germline, CDR1 is KGHDR, CDR2 SFDVKD. CDR3 length: 16 residues. V lost 4 bases to trimming and J lost 2 bases; unmatched junction nucleotides: 6. Authors' analysis steps: The assay estimated nucleated cells by amplifying reference gene primers. This table comes from immunoSEQ multiplex PCR, and its TCRdb copy is limited to in-frame clones, with some not included. Clone size and V and J calls were adopted from that table, with D and trimming inferred from the DNA. The sample has fewer than 200,000 clones, roughly nine tenths seen once. The data were obtained in a study of blood T cell repertoires in COVID-19. Overall study: Sites across the United States, Italy and Spain contributed samples from acute and convalescent COVID-19.

Sequencing was carried out using PBMCs or T cells enriched from blood (not recorded which). This receptor was taken from a human donor with acute COVID-19. The donor label of this sample is uncertain. J is TRBJ2-3 and V is TRBV24-1; 9 nucleotides align to TRBD1. In nucleotides, the CDR3 is TGTGCCACCAGTGACTTCGGGACAGGGAACACAGATACGCAGTATTTT. Its protein product is CATSDFGTGNTDTQYF.